These 18 T cell receptor beta chains share one sample of origin, sequenced in a study of T cell repertoires in cytomegalovirus infection. TCRdb passed the reads through MiXCR, listing each CDR3 protein once. The sample contains 200,000 to 300,000 distinct CDR3 sequences, approximately 13% of which appear only once. Sequencing input: PBMCs. The receptor source for this set is a human donor in good health (CMV status not recorded). Some clones in this sample may be carry-over from other donors' samples.

The sample holds many counts of this clonotype. V usage is TRBV12-3 or TRBV12-4 and J usage is TRBJ1-5; the D gene is possibly TRBD1 (6 bases). The CDR3 is made up of 14 amino acids. The V gene lost 7 bases and the J gene lost 3 bases, with 13 bases spanning the gap. CDR3 DNA: TGTGCCAGCAAGCCGGACAGTTACAATCAGCCCCAGCATTTT. It yields the protein CASKPDSYNQPQHF.

In this sample, this clonotype turned up many times. V and J are TRBV20-1 and TRBJ1-2, with D unclear. Germline V gives CDR1 DFQATT, CDR2 SNEGSKA (reference sequence). Trimming took 0 bases from V and 0 from J, leaving 11 bases between them. CDR3 length: 15 residues. The CDR3 bases are TGCAGTGCTAGAGATAGGTCCAATTCTAACTATGGCTACACCTTC. Its translation is CSARDRSNSNYGYTF.

This clonotype has just a few counts. This chain connects TRBV19 to TRBJ2-5; 7 bases are a match to TRBD2. The V gene's germline CDR1 is LNHDA and CDR2 SQIVND (reference sequence). The ends lost 0 bases at V and 3 bases at J; junction bases unmatched: 4. CDR3 length: 15 amino acids. The chain's CDR3 is CASSIETGGKETQYF. The CDR3 region has the DNA TGTGCCAGTAGTATAGAGACGGGGGGAAAAGAGACCCAGTACTTC.

This clonotype has at least ten counts. The chain is built from TRBV7-2 and TRBJ2-5; TRBD1 matches at 7 bases. This CDR3 is built from 14 residues. The germline CDR1 and CDR2 sequences are SGHTA and FQGNSA. With 5 bases clipped from V and 5 bases from J, the junction kept 8 bases outside the gene matches. The CDR3 nucleotides are TGTGCCAGCAGCGTACAGGGGTCAACGGAGACCCAGTACTTC. Protein: CASSVQGSTETQYF.

The table lists this clonotype with many counts. The J gene is TRBJ2-5, the V gene TRBV7-3; D is ambiguous. The CDR3 loop spans 15 amino acids. Germline CDR1 reads SGHTA; CDR2 reads FQGTGA. Between the trimmed V and J ends, which lost 2 bases and 4 bases, there was a span of 14 bases. The chain's CDR3 is CASSLGPTKGETQYF. In nucleotides, the CDR3 is TGTGCCAGCAGCTTAGGGCCGACCAAAGGAGAGACCCAGTACTTC.

Many counts were recorded for this clonotype. The V gene is TRBV7-2, the J gene TRBJ1-2, with D unresolved. The CDR3 spans 12 residues. CDR1 and CDR2 (germline): SGHTA, FQGNSA. V lost 4 bases and J 4 bases, leaving 7 bases between the germline ends. The CDR3 reads CASSSQPYGYTF. As DNA, the CDR3 is TGTGCCAGCAGCTCACAGCCCTATGGCTACACCTTC.

This clonotype has at least ten counts. The chain carries TRBV7-2 and TRBJ2-6; D remains ambiguous. Trimming took 5 bases from V and 3 from J, leaving 17 bases between them. Per the germline V gene, CDR1 is SGHTA and CDR2 is FQGNSA. The CDR3 is 17 amino acids. CDR3 loop: CASSPRSSGVGANVLTF. The CDR3 DNA follows: TGTGCCAGCAGCCCAAGGTCGAGTGGAGTTGGGGCCAACGTCCTGACTTTC.

This clonotype has ten or more counts. The rearrangement uses TRBV7-2 and TRBJ2-2; maybe TRBD2 (6 bases). From germline, CDR1 is SGHTA and CDR2 FQGNSA. The CDR3 is made up of 18 amino acids. Deletions cut 5 bases from V and 4 bases from J, with 23 bases between. In DNA, the CDR3 is TGTGCCAGCAGCCCCCGAAAGGTGGGCGGGGAGCTCACCGGGGAGCTGTTTTTT. Amino acids: CASSPRKVGGELTGELFF.

The sample holds many counts of this clonotype. The chain joins TRBV6-2 or TRBV6-3 to TRBJ2-7, with D perhaps matching TRBD2 (5 bases). The germline gives CDR1 MNHEY, CDR2 SVGEGT. Deletions cut 8 bases from V and 0 bases from J, with 8 bases between. This CDR3 is built from 12 residues. The CDR3 protein is CASARDSYEQYF. Here the CDR3 DNA reads TGTGCCAGCGCTCGGGACTCCTACGAGCAGTACTTC.

On this clonotype: A single base separates this from a much larger clone, so it may be a read error. V usage is TRBV6-6 and J usage is TRBJ1-2; 7 nucleotides agree with TRBD1. The CDR3 length is 12 residues. Unmatched junction bases numbered 6, after V lost 8 bases and J lost 6 bases. Germline V CDR1 and CDR2: MNHNY, SVGAGI (reference sequence). This chain's CDR3 is CASGEQGDGYTF. The DNA for the CDR3 is TGTGCCAGCGGGGAGCAGGGGGATGGCTACACCTTC.

The rearrangement uses TRBV12-3 or TRBV12-4 and TRBJ2-1; TRBD2 might be the D (6 bases). CDR3 length: 13 amino acids. Trimming removed 5 bases at V and 9 bases at J, with 14 bases between. CDR3 amino acids: CASSPRLGGEQFF. CDR3 bases: TGTGCCAGCAGTCCTCGACTAGGAGGTGAGCAGTTCTTC.

This clonotype was recorded many times. The J gene is TRBJ2-7, the V gene TRBV4-3; D gene ambiguous. The germline CDR1 and CDR2 sequences are LGHNA and YSLEER. This CDR3 is built from 13 residues. V lost 2 bases and J lost 3, with 8 bases in between. This chain's CDR3 is CASSQILSYEQYF. For the CDR3, the DNA is TGCGCCAGCAGCCAAATTTTAAGCTACGAGCAGTACTTC.

This clonotype was detected ten times or more. This chain connects TRBV7-2 to TRBJ1-2; TRBD1 matches at 8 bases. This CDR3 comprises 17 residues. J was trimmed by 2 bases and V by 1 base; bases with no gene match: 9. Per the germline V gene, CDR1 is SGHTA and CDR2 is FQGNSA. CDR3 in amino acids: CASSLETGVVRNYGYTF. The CDR3 DNA follows: TGTGCCAGCAGCTTAGAGACAGGGGTGGTAAGGAACTATGGCTACACCTTC.

As to this clonotype: Possible read error: a much larger clone is one base away. The rearrangement links TRBV7-9 to TRBJ1-6; a weak D match, TRBD1 (6 bases). V was clipped by 5 bases and J by 4 bases, with 9 bases between them. Germline V gives CDR1 SEHNR, CDR2 FQNEAQ (reference sequence). The CDR3 loop spans 14 amino acids. CDR3: CASSPDSYNSPLHF. CDR3 DNA sequence: TGTGCCAGCAGCCCGGACAGTTATAATTCACCCCTCCACTTT. Drawing the rest from reference TRBV7-9 and TRBJ1-6, the complete variable domain is DTGVSQNPRHKITKRGQNVTFRCDPISEHNRLYWYRQTLGQGPEFLTYFQNEAQLEKSRLLSDRFSAERPKGSFSTLEIQRTEQGDSAMYLCASSPDSYNSPLHFGNGTRLTVT.

The V gene is TRBV15, the J gene TRBJ2-5; unclear D gene. The germline V gene has CDR1 LNHNV and CDR2 YYDKDF (reference sequence). V was cut by 5 bases and J by 5 bases, with 12 bases left in between. This CDR3 comprises 13 residues. DNA for the CDR3: TGTGCCACCAGCCGCGACGATACGGAGACCCAGTACTTC. This gives the protein CATSRDDTETQYF.

This chain uses TRBV29-1 with TRBJ1-2; 12 nucleotides align to TRBD1. The CDR3 runs to 14 residues. Germline V gene data show CDR1 as SQVTM and CDR2 as ANQGSEA. Trimming removed 3 bases from V and 7 bases from J; junction bases left unmatched: 6. CDR3 in amino acids: CSVDPGTGGGGYTF. DNA for the CDR3: TGCAGCGTTGATCCCGGGACAGGGGGCGGTGGCTACACCTTC.

This clonotype was detected only once. The chain has TRBV29-1 and TRBJ1-1; D uncertain. Per the germline V gene, CDR1 is SQVTM and CDR2 is ANQGSEA. Trimming left V 4 bases short and J 1 base short, with 10 bases between. This CDR3 is built from 13 residues. Here the CDR3 reads CSVARLPNTEAFF. The CDR3 DNA reads TGCAGCGTTGCCAGGCTACCGAACACTGAAGCTTTCTTT. Variable domain in full (rest from reference TRBV29-1 and TRBJ1-1): SAVISQKPSRDICQRGTSLTIQCQVDSQVTMMFWYRQQPGQSLTLIATANQGSEATYESGFVIDKFPISRPNLTFSTLTVSNMSPEDSSIYLCSVARLPNTEAFFGQGTRLTVV.

This clonotype was counted many times. This chain connects TRBV7-2 to TRBJ1-4; D may be TRBD1 (5 bases). The ends were cut back, 1 base at V and 6 bases at J, with 15 bases in the middle. The CDR3 is 16 amino acids. Germline V gene data show CDR1 as SGHTA and CDR2 as FQGNSA. CDR3: CASSLGGPGKDEKLFF. The DNA for the CDR3 is TGTGCCAGCAGCTTAGGAGGTCCAGGGAAGGATGAAAAACTGTTTTTT.